The 29 T cell receptor beta chains in this list originate from one sample, sequenced in a study of tumor-infiltrating lymphocytes in primary liver carcinoma. RNA was extracted from whole blood without cell sorting, alongside germline DNA. The investigators made TCR beta cDNA from about 500 ng total RNA, using a constant-region primer. For TCR beta, libraries were produced by three nested multiplex PCR rounds using slightly modified ARM-PCR. Researchers ran the first two PCR rounds for roughly 11 cycles each with TRBV1-TRBV30 forward primers and a C-beta reverse primer. One entry per CDR3 protein, called by TCRdb with MiXCR from the multiplex PCR reads. This table has fewer than 350,000 distinct CDR3 sequences, 65% appearing once. The material sequenced was peripheral blood. The receptors were sampled from a man in his forties with primary liver carcinoma and hepatitis B virus infection.

Comments on this clonotype: A much larger clonotype is one base distant, so this may be a read error. The chain has TRBV4-2 and TRBJ2-7; a weak D match, TRBD2 (6 bases). The CDR3 runs 12 residues. Germline assignment: CDR1 LGHNA and CDR2 YNFKEQ. CDR3 loop: CASSSPIREQHF. The CDR3 nucleotides read TGTGCCAGCAGCTCTCCAATCCGGGAGCAGCACTTC.

The sample holds a few counts of this clonotype. The chain's CDR3 is CASSFGGAHTGELFF. The CDR3 nucleotides are TGTGCCAGCAGTTTTGGGGGGGCTCACACCGGGGAGCTGTTTTTT. J is TRBJ2-2 and V is TRBV28; TRBD2 might be the D (7 bases). This CDR3 is 15 amino acids long. Germline assignment: CDR1 MDHEN and CDR2 SYDVKM. Trimming pared 3 bases from V and 3 bases from J, leaving 11 bases between.

The chain recombines TRBV6-5 with TRBJ1-2, with 7 bases matching TRBD1. V dropped 6 bases and J dropped 7; count of bases not matched to a gene: 11. The V gene's germline CDR1 is MNHEY and CDR2 SVGAGI. This CDR3 is 14 amino acids long. CDR3 sequence reads: CASRPGQRAPGYTF. CDR3 nucleotide sequence: TGTGCCAGCAGACCGGGACAGAGGGCGCCTGGCTACACCTTC.

For this clonotype: This may be a read error, as it is one base from a much larger clone. The chain uses TRBV6-5 and TRBJ2-1, with D uncertain. The length of the CDR3 is 11 residues. V was shortened by 4 bases and J by 14 bases, with 12 bases between the two germline ends. The germline V gene has CDR1 MNHEY and CDR2 SVGAGI. The CDR3 DNA follows: TGTGCCAGCAGTTCCGGAGTAGAAAAGTTCTTC. It is translated as CASSSGVEKFF.

Comments on this clonotype: An end of the junction differs from the germline gene, which may be a read error. The gene calls are TRBV11-2 and TRBJ2-1, with TRBD1 as a possible D gene (5 bases). The CDR3 loop spans 16 amino acids. Germline assignment: CDR1 SGHAT and CDR2 FQNNGV. The CDR3 DNA follows: TGTGCCAGCAGCCTGGGGCCGGATAGCTCCTACAATGATCAGTTCTTC. Protein product: CASSLGPDSSYNDQFF. The complete variable domain, with remaining parts taken from reference TRBV11-2 and TRBJ2-1, reads EAGVAQSPRYKIIEKRQSVAFWCNPISGHATLYWYQQILGQGPKLLIQFQNNGVVDDSQLPKDRFSAERLKGVDSTLKIQPAKLEDSAVYLCASSLGPDSSYNDQFFGPGTRLTVL.

This clonotype was recorded a few times. One end of the junction is discordant with germline, which a read error may explain. The genes are TRBV28 and TRBJ2-3; D uncertain. The germline V gene has CDR1 MDHEN and CDR2 SYDVKM. The CDR3 is 12 residues long. Here the CDR3 DNA reads TGTACCAGCAGGATTAGCACAGATACGCAGTATTTT. It specifies CTSRISTDTQYF.

The chain recombines TRBV11-2 with TRBJ2-3; 13 bases line up with TRBD2. V lost 5 bases and J lost 0; bases outside the gene matches: 14. Germline-derived CDR1 and CDR2 are SGHAT and FQNNGV. This CDR3 has 20 residues. The CDR3 bases are TGTGCCAGCAGCCTAGCCTGGGGAACTAGCGGGAGGGCTAGCACAGATACGCAGTATTTT. It is translated as CASSLAWGTSGRASTDTQYF.

This clonotype occurred a few times. This chain uses TRBV6-1 with TRBJ2-1; TRBD2 matches 13 bases. Losses at the gene ends were 6 bases for V and 4 bases for J; bases not matched to a gene: 6. This CDR3 has 16 amino acids. The germline V gene has CDR1 MNHNS and CDR2 SASEGT. The CDR3 loop is CASRGGTSGMYNEQFF. The CDR3, as DNA: TGTGCCAGCAGAGGGGGGACTAGCGGGATGTACAATGAGCAGTTCTTC.

As to this clonotype: The CDR3 carries no conserved terminal phenylalanine or tryptophan, so it likely arises from a read error. J is TRBJ2-7 and V is TRBV11-1; D not certain. CDR3 length: 14 residues. Germline V gene lookup returns CDR1 SGHAT and CDR2 FQDESV (reference sequence). CDR3 amino acids: CACSSRGNNYEQYS. The CDR3 region has the DNA TGCGCCTGCAGCTCAAGAGGAAATAACTACGAGCAGTACTCC.

As regards this clonotype: A clone one base away is much larger, so this may be a read error. This sequence joins TRBV29-1 and TRBJ1-2; D gene ambiguous. The V gene's germline CDR1 is SQVTM and CDR2 ANQGSEA. The CDR3 is made up of 11 amino acids. The germline V and J ends were trimmed by 3 bases and 4 bases, with 6 bases remaining between them. The CDR3 region is CSVERSYGYTF. The CDR3 nucleotides are TGCAGCGTTGAGCGGTCCTATGGCTACACCTTC.

The rearrangement links TRBV6-1 to TRBJ1-2, with TRBD1 identical over 8 bases. Germline assignment: CDR1 MNHNS and CDR2 SASEGT. The CDR3 runs 15 residues. V was clipped by 5 bases and J by 4 bases; unmatched bases: 9. CDR3 sequence: CASSQRGQALYGYTF. Here the CDR3 DNA reads TGTGCCAGCAGTCAAAGGGGACAGGCCCTCTATGGCTACACCTTC.

This clonotype was seen ten or more times. The rearrangement uses TRBV6-5 and TRBJ2-1; D is unclear. With 5 bases removed from V and 0 bases from J, the gap between germline ends came to 8 bases. Germline-derived CDR1 and CDR2 are MNHEY and SVGAGI. The CDR3 covers 14 residues. In DNA, the CDR3 is TGTGCCAGCAGTAGTATGAGCTCCTACAATGAGCAGTTCTTC. Amino acid sequence: CASSSMSSYNEQFF.

Details on this clonotype: The conserved phenylalanine or tryptophan is not found at the CDR3 terminus, so this likely reflects a read error. The chain recombines TRBV11-2 with TRBJ2-3; D unclear. The CDR3 sequence is 15 residues long. Trimming took off 1 base at V and 2 bases at J, with 10 bases between the two ends. Germline-derived CDR1 and CDR2 are SGHAT and FQNNGV. The DNA for the CDR3 is TGTGCCAGCAGCTTAGTAGGTGGTAACACAGATACGCAGTATTTG. Residues: CASSLVGGNTDTQYL.

In its sample, this clonotype was seen many times. This chain connects TRBV12-3 or TRBV12-4 to TRBJ2-2; the match to TRBD2 covers 7 bases. This CDR3 is 16 amino acids long. After removal of 5 bases from V and 4 bases from J, the junction contained 10 bases not matched to a gene. The CDR3 bases are TGTGCCAGCAGTCAGCGGGACTTCGGGGGCACCGGGGAGCTGTTTTTT. Protein: CASSQRDFGGTGELFF.

This clonotype was detected many times. The chain combines TRBV29-1 with TRBJ2-1; D uncertain. Per the germline V gene, CDR1 is SQVTM and CDR2 is ANQGSEA. The CDR3 consists of 13 residues. Between the trimmed V and J ends, which lost 8 bases and 0 bases, there was a span of 11 bases. In nucleotides, the CDR3 is TGCAGCCTTTGTCTAAGCTCCTACAATGAGCAGTTCTTC. It encodes CSLCLSSYNEQFF.

The chain employs TRBV5-4 and TRBJ2-7; no reliable D call. V gave up 0 bases and J gave up 1 base, with 8 bases separating them. The CDR3 totals 14 residues. CDR1 is SGHNT and CDR2 is YYREEE in the germline V gene (reference sequence). The CDR3 DNA reads TGTGCCAGCAGCTTGGCTCACCTATCCTACGAGCAGTACTTC. It codes for CASSLAHLSYEQYF.

Remarks on this clonotype: Germline is not matched at one junction end, which may reflect a read error. In DNA, the CDR3 is TGTGCCAGCAACTTAACCCGAGGAAGTTGCTACACCTTC. Translating it yields CASNLTRGSCYTF. J is TRBJ1-2 and V is TRBV11-2; D is unclear. The V gene's germline CDR1 is SGHAT and CDR2 FQNNGV. The CDR3 is made up of 13 amino acids. The whole variable domain, remainder taken from reference TRBV11-2 and TRBJ1-2, is EAGVAQSPRYKIIEKRQSVAFWCNPISGHATLYWYQQILGQGPKLLIQFQNNGVVDDSQLPKDRFSAERLKGVDSTLKIQPAKLEDSAVYLCASNLTRGSCYTFGSGTRLTVV.

For this clonotype: This sequence may be a read error, since a much larger clone differs from it by one base. V is TRBV6-1 and J is TRBJ2-5; 9 bases fit TRBD2. From germline, CDR1 is MNHNS and CDR2 SASEGT. CDR3 length equals 17 residues. The ends lost 6 bases at V and 5 bases at J; junction bases unmatched: 16. CDR3 sequence reads: CASRYNGTSLGGETQYF. The CDR3 nucleotides are TGTGCCAGCAGATACAACGGGACTAGCCTCGGAGGGGAGACCCAGTACTTC.

A word on this clonotype: One end of the junction is discordant with germline, which a read error may explain. The rearrangement uses TRBV12-5 and TRBJ2-1; TRBD1 is a possible D gene (5 bases). The CDR3 length is 14 residues. Germline values: CDR1 LGHNT, CDR2 FRNRAP. The CDR3 sequence is CDSGLARGYNEQFF. The CDR3 region has the DNA TGTGATAGTGGTTTGGCTAGGGGCTACAATGAGCAGTTCTTC.

The rearrangement uses TRBV7-9 and TRBJ2-1, with TRBD2 matching 8 bases. Germline V gene sequence: CDR1 SEHNR, CDR2 FQNEAQ (reference sequence). Trimming cost V 5 bases and J 0 bases; bases outside gene matches: 12. This CDR3 region has 18 residues. The CDR3 protein is CASSHLLAGASSYNEQFF. The CDR3 bases are TGTGCCAGCAGCCACCTTCTAGCGGGCGCGAGCTCCTACAATGAGCAGTTCTTC.

In the case of this clonotype: This clone may be a read error of a much larger clone one base away. V is TRBV6-5 and J is TRBJ2-2, with D unclear. Looked up from germline, CDR1 is MNHEY and CDR2 is SVGAGI. This CDR3 is built from 14 residues. CDR3 residues: CASSVQLNTRELFF. CDR3 DNA: TGTGCCAGCAGTGTGCAGCTGAACACCAGGGAGCTGTTTTTT.

With respect to this clonotype: Mismatch with germline at one junction end may stem from a read error. This chain links TRBV4-1 with TRBJ2-2; no definite D call. Germline CDR1 and CDR2: MGHRA and YSYEKL. CDR3 length: 15 amino acids. CDR3 DNA sequence: TGCGTCAGCAGCCAACCCCGGGTTCCAAGGGGGGAGCTGTTTTTT. This translates into CVSSQPRVPRGELFF.

To note about this clonotype: One end of the junction varies from germline; a read error may be responsible. This chain links TRBV11-2 with TRBJ2-5; tentative D call: TRBD1 (5 bases). The CDR3 loop spans 14 amino acids. Germline V gene lookup returns CDR1 SGHAT and CDR2 FQNNGV. CDR3 DNA: TGTGCCAACAGCTTAGTCTCCAGGGCGCAGACCCATCACTTC. It is translated as CANSLVSRAQTHHF.

To note about this clonotype: The conserved phenylalanine or tryptophan is not found at the CDR3 terminus, so this likely reflects a read error. The DNA is omitted, as the CDR3 cannot be located on it reliably, and the CDR3 follows TCRdb's listing. This chain links TRBV11-2 with TRBJ2-1; the DNA was not used to check the table's D call, TRBD1. CDR1 SGHAT and CDR2 FQNNGV come from the germline V gene. The CDR3 adds up to 13 amino acids, both ends counted. The chain's CDR3 is CASSLEQGSDPFS.

Worth noting for this clonotype: One end of the junction fails to match germline, which may point to a read error. The V and J genes are TRBV11-2 and TRBJ1-5; D may be TRBD1 (6 bases). Germline values: CDR1 SGHAT, CDR2 FQNNGV. The CDR3 has 13 amino acids. As DNA, the CDR3 is TGTACCAGCAGCGTACAGGGTGATAAGCCCCAGCATTTT. This translates into CTSSVQGDKPQHF.

For this clonotype: This may come from a read error, since a much larger clone is one base off. The rearrangement links TRBV4-3 to TRBJ1-5; D is possibly TRBD1 (6 bases). The CDR3 loop spans 15 amino acids. Germline CDR1 LGHNA, CDR2 YSLEER. The CDR3 reads CTSSQDTGGGQPQHF. The CDR3, as DNA: TGCACCAGCAGCCAAGATACCGGGGGCGGCCAGCCCCAGCATTTT.

With regard to this clonotype: The conserved phenylalanine or tryptophan is not found at the CDR3 terminus, so this likely reflects a read error. The rearrangement uses TRBV28 and TRBJ2-1, with TRBD1 matching over 7 bases. V shed 6 bases, J shed 5 bases, and the junction held 16 bases outside the gene matches. The CDR3 has 17 amino acids. Per germline, CDR1 MDHEN and CDR2 SYDVKM. The CDR3 sequence: CASRRRAQGLYNNEQFS. The CDR3 region has the DNA TGTGCCAGCAGACGACGGGCACAGGGGCTTTACAACAATGAGCAGTTCTCC.

The CDR3 nucleotides are TGTGCCAGCAGCCCACCCGGGGCGGGGGTCTACGAGCAGTACTTC. Protein: CASSPPGAGVYEQYF. The chain employs TRBV7-9 and TRBJ2-7; TRBD2 matches 7 bases. Germline CDR1 is SEHNR and CDR2 is FQNEAQ (reference sequence). The CDR3 loop spans 15 amino acids. V was pared by 5 bases and J by 3 bases, with 10 bases of the junction left unmatched.

A note on this clonotype: One base away lies a much larger clone, so this may be a sequencing read error. This likely comes from a read error, as the CDR3 has no conserved phenylalanine or tryptophan at its end. The genes are TRBV4-2 and TRBJ2-5; D possibly corresponds to TRBD2 (5 bases). Trimming stripped 1 base from V and 0 bases from J, with 6 bases between. The CDR3 length is 14 residues. In germline, CDR1 is LGHNA, CDR2 YNFKEQ. CDR3 nucleotides: TGTGCCAGCAGCCAAGGAGGGCACCAAGAGACCCAGTACTAC. The encoded protein is CASSQGGHQETQYY.